This passage covers 22 T cell receptor beta chains from one sample sequenced in a study of blood T cell repertoires in COVID-19. The protocol was immunoSEQ multiplex PCR, while the TCRdb copy is restricted to in-frame clones and leaves out a portion. The table shows 110,000 to 150,000 clones, with around 89% occurring only once. The sample was peripheral blood. The receptors come from a man aged 60-69 years with active or convalescent COVID-19.

The J gene is TRBJ2-2, the V gene TRBV5-4; no definite D call. CDR3 size: 13 residues. The germline gives CDR1 SGHNT, CDR2 YYREEE (reference sequence). V lost 2 bases to trimming and J lost 6 bases, with 8 bases between them. CDR3 nucleotides: TGTGCCAGCAGCTTTGGAGAGGCCGGGGAGCTGTTTTTT. Amino acid sequence: CASSFGEAGELFF.

The rearrangement joins TRBV2 to TRBJ2-2; 11 nucleotides agree with TRBD2. The trim removed 8 bases at V and 3 bases at J, leaving 8 bases unmatched. The CDR3 has 16 amino acids. Germline lookup yields CDR1 SNHLY and CDR2 FYNNEI. In DNA form, the CDR3 reads TGTGCCAGCGTGGCTAGCGGGGGGTGGGACACCGGGGAGCTGTTTTTT. Translating gives CASVASGGWDTGELFF.

The chain recombines TRBV19 with TRBJ1-1, with TRBD1 matching over 7 bases. The V and J ends lost 6 bases and 10 bases, in that order; junction bases with no gene match: 5. Per germline, CDR1 LNHDA and CDR2 SQIVND (reference sequence). CDR3 size: 11 residues. The CDR3 nucleotides are TGTGCCAGTAGGGGGGACAGAAGAGCTTTCTTT. Protein: CASRGDRRAFF. Filled out from reference TRBV19 and TRBJ1-1, the complete variable domain reads DGGITQSPKYLFRKEGQNVTLSCEQNLNHDAMYWYRQDPGQGLRLIYYSQIVNDFQKGDIAEGYSVSREKKESFPLTVTSAQKNPTAFYLCASRGDRRAFFGQGTRLTVV.

The chain recombines TRBV6-2 or TRBV6-3 with TRBJ2-4; 8 bases fit TRBD1. CDR1 MNHEY and CDR2 SVGEGT come from the germline V gene. The CDR3 spans 14 residues. V shed 6 bases and J 8 bases; nucleotides not matched to a gene: 9. CDR3 sequence (DNA): TGTGCCAGCAGCACCGTGGACAGGGCGGACATTCAGTACTTC. The encoded protein is CASSTVDRADIQYF.

This chain joins TRBV19 and TRBJ1-5, with D possibly being TRBD1 (5 bases). Germline V CDR1 and CDR2: LNHDA, SQIVND (reference sequence). V was pared by 3 bases and J by 0 bases, with 12 bases between. The CDR3 sequence is 16 residues long. The CDR3 DNA reads as TGTGCCAGTAGTATTGGGGGAGGATATAGCAATCAGCCCCAGCATTTT. The encoded protein is CASSIGGGYSNQPQHF.

This sequence joins TRBV5-1 and TRBJ2-4; 12 bases align to TRBD2. The CDR3 length is 13 residues. CDR1 and CDR2 from the germline V gene are SGHRS and YFSETQ. The V and J ends lost 6 bases and 7 bases, in that order; junction bases with no gene match: 2. The CDR3 DNA is TGCGCCAGCACTCTAGCGGGGGGGAACATTCAGTACTTC. Residues: CASTLAGGNIQYF.

This rearrangement joins TRBV27 to TRBJ1-2, with a tentative D call TRBD1 (6 bases). CDR3 length equals 14 residues. Germline assignment: CDR1 MNHEY and CDR2 SMNVEV (reference sequence). V lost 6 bases to trimming and J lost 4 bases, with 15 bases between them. CDR3 amino acids: CASRPLQGTYGYTF. DNA of the CDR3: TGTGCCAGCAGGCCCTTACAGGGAACCTATGGCTACACCTTC.

This clone has a single count. The rearrangement joins TRBV5-6 to TRBJ2-5; 11 positions agree with TRBD2. Losses at the gene ends were 3 bases for V and 5 bases for J; bases not matched to a gene: 6. Looked up from germline, CDR1 is SGHDT and CDR2 is YYEEEE. This CDR3 spans 15 amino acids. CDR3 in DNA: TGTGCCAGCAGCTGGATTAGCGGGGGGGCCGAGACCCAGTACTTC. Translating it yields CASSWISGGAETQYF.

The V gene is TRBV14, the J gene TRBJ1-1; possible D gene TRBD1, 6 bases. In germline, CDR1 is SGHDN, CDR2 FVKESK. This CDR3 comprises 13 residues. The ends were cut back, 4 bases at V and 0 bases at J, with 6 bases in the middle. CDR3 nucleotide sequence: TGTGCCAGCAGCCGGACAGTGAACACTGAAGCTTTCTTT. It yields the protein CASSRTVNTEAFF.

The chain couples TRBV18 to TRBJ1-1, with TRBD1 matching over 10 bases. The V gene's germline CDR1 is KGHSH and CDR2 LQKENI. This CDR3 has 16 residues. V gave up 3 bases and J gave up 0 bases; unmatched junction bases: 4. The CDR3 bases are TGTGCCAGCTCACCGCGACAGGGGGCGATGAACACTGAAGCTTTCTTT. Translating it yields CASSPRQGAMNTEAFF.

The gene calls are TRBV15 and TRBJ1-3, with D hard to call. Germline V gene lookup returns CDR1 LNHNV and CDR2 YYDKDF (reference sequence). The CDR3 covers 18 residues. The V end was cut by 3 bases, the J end by 4 bases, with 22 bases between. CDR3 sequence reads: CATSSPRLTDSDGNTIYF. The CDR3 region has the DNA TGTGCCACCAGCAGCCCTAGACTAACGGACTCTGACGGAAACACCATATATTTT. The complete variable domain, with remaining parts taken from reference TRBV15 and TRBJ1-3, reads DAMVIQNPRYQVTQFGKPVTLSCSQTLNHNVMYWYQQKSSQAPKLLFHYYDKDFNNEADTPDNFQSRRPNTSFCFLDIRSPGLGDTAMYLCATSSPRLTDSDGNTIYFGEGSWLTVV.

The CDR3 is CASSLAYHGNYGYTF. As DNA, the CDR3 is TGTGCCAGCAGCTTGGCTTACCACGGGAACTATGGCTACACCTTC. This chain joins TRBV5-6 and TRBJ1-2; no clear D gene. Trimming removed 0 bases at V and 2 bases at J, with 11 bases between. This CDR3 has 15 residues. The V gene's germline CDR1 is SGHDT and CDR2 YYEEEE.

V gene TRBV2 combines with J gene TRBJ1-2; TRBD1 aligns across 9 bases. The ends lost 5 bases at V and 8 bases at J; junction bases unmatched: 6. Germline CDR1 reads SNHLY; CDR2 reads FYNNEI. The CDR3 totals 13 residues. CDR3: CASSYTGGTGYTF. The CDR3 nucleotides read TGTGCCAGCAGTTATACAGGGGGCACGGGCTACACCTTC.

V usage is TRBV24-1 and J usage is TRBJ1-6; no clear D. V was cut by 3 bases and J by 7 bases, with 12 bases left in between. The CDR3 contains 15 residues. CDR1 KGHDR and CDR2 SFDVKD come from the germline V gene. The CDR3 region has the DNA TGTGCCACCAGTGATAGGAGGAGACCGAATTCACCCCTCCACTTT. Protein: CATSDRRRPNSPLHF.

At least ten counts were recorded for this clone. The chain joins TRBV28 to TRBJ2-7; D not resolved. Germline V gene data show CDR1 as MDHEN and CDR2 as SYDVKM. This CDR3 contains 15 residues. V was trimmed by 7 bases and J by 0 bases, leaving 16 bases between them. The CDR3 spells CASNSAGPSSYEQYF. In nucleotides, the CDR3 is TGTGCCAGCAATTCGGCAGGCCCGAGCTCCTACGAGCAGTACTTC. Together with reference TRBV28 and TRBJ2-7, the CDR3 gives the full variable domain: DVKVTQSSRYLVKRTGEKVFLECVQDMDHENMFWYRQDPGLGLRLIYFSYDVKMKEKGDIPEGYSVSREKKERFSLILESASTNQTSMYLCASNSAGPSSYEQYFGPGTRLTVT.

CDR3 in DNA: TGTGCCAGCAGTCCGACAGGGCCCCAGCCCCAGCATTTT. Translating gives CASSPTGPQPQHF. The V gene is TRBV2, the J gene TRBJ1-5, with 7 bases matching TRBD1. The CDR3 sequence is 13 residues long. V lost 5 bases and J lost 7; bases outside the gene matches: 5. CDR1 SNHLY and CDR2 FYNNEI come from the germline V gene.

This chain uses TRBV9 with TRBJ1-2, with TRBD1 matching over 7 bases. The germline V gene has CDR1 SGDLS and CDR2 YYNGEE. This CDR3 is built from 13 residues. V dropped 4 bases and J dropped 13; count of bases not matched to a gene: 13. The CDR3 region has the DNA TGTGCCAGCAGCAGATACGCCGAGACAGGGCTCACCTTC. It yields the protein CASSRYAETGLTF.

In this sample, this clone turned up once. The CDR3 sequence is CATSGSRATGELFF. CDR3 nucleotides: TGTGCCACCAGTGGGTCCAGGGCGACCGGGGAGCTGTTTTTT. The chain is built from TRBV24-1 and TRBJ2-2, with D possibly matching TRBD1 (5 bases). CDR1 and CDR2 (germline): KGHDR, SFDVKD. V lost 5 bases and J lost 5, with 11 bases in between. The CDR3 has 14 amino acids.

The V gene is TRBV6-2 or TRBV6-3, the J gene TRBJ2-1; 9 bases line up with TRBD2. The V segment lost 2 bases and the J segment 7 bases; nucleotides outside the gene matches: 6. The V gene's germline CDR1 is MNHEY and CDR2 SVGEGT. CDR3 length: 15 residues. The CDR3, as DNA: TGTGCCAGCAGTTACGGTGCGGGGGGGCATAATGAGCAGTTCTTC. Encoded protein: CASSYGAGGHNEQFF.

The chain joins TRBV5-1 to TRBJ1-2; D call uncertain. V was shortened by 0 bases and J by 4 bases, with 10 bases between the two germline ends. The CDR3 is 14 amino acids. The germline gives CDR1 SGHRS, CDR2 YFSETQ. CDR3 bases: TGCGCCAGCAGCTTGGAAGGGAGAAGCTATGGCTACACCTTC. This gives the protein CASSLEGRSYGYTF.

This chain joins TRBV28 and TRBJ1-5; a weak D match, TRBD1 (5 bases). The CDR3 has 13 residues. V was cut by 5 bases and J by 7 bases, with 12 bases left in between. CDR1 is MDHEN, CDR2 SYDVKM, per germline. The CDR3 spells CASSQSKGQPQHF. The CDR3 DNA reads as TGTGCCAGCAGTCAGTCGAAGGGGCAGCCCCAGCATTTT.

J is TRBJ1-2 and V is TRBV9; D is possibly TRBD1 (5 bases). V lost 3 bases to trimming and J lost 8 bases, with 14 bases between them. CDR1 SGDLS and CDR2 YYNGEE come from the germline V gene. The CDR3 is 13 residues long. As DNA, the CDR3 is TGTGCCAGCAGCGCTCAGGGATTAGGAGGCTACACCTTC. Its protein product is CASSAQGLGGYTF.